One and the same sample provided the 7 T cell receptor beta chains below, sequenced in a study of T cell changes during pregnancy in multiple sclerosis. TCRdb's copy holds only in-frame clones and misses some; the assay was immunoSEQ multiplex PCR. The sample contains more than 55,000 clones, around 92% of which appear only once. Sample: peripheral blood, taken in the first trimester of pregnancy. These receptors all come from a female donor with multiple sclerosis, enrolled in a pregnancy study.

The chain uses TRBV6-6 and TRBJ2-3; D may be TRBD1 (5 bases). Trimming removed 7 bases at V and 4 bases at J, with 12 bases between. Germline loops: CDR1 MNHNY, CDR2 SVGAGI (reference sequence). The CDR3 extends over 13 amino acids. This CDR3 reads CASNRQQADTQYF. DNA of the CDR3: TGTGCCAGCAACCGACAGCAAGCAGATACGCAGTATTTT.

The J gene is TRBJ2-7, the V gene TRBV11-2; D perhaps matches TRBD2 (5 bases). The CDR3 length is 13 residues. Deletions cut 3 bases from V and 2 bases from J, with 8 bases between. Germline values: CDR1 SGHAT, CDR2 FQNNGV. In DNA, the CDR3 is TGTGCCAGCAGCTTCGGACTTGCCTACGAGCAGTACTTC. Protein product: CASSFGLAYEQYF.

The V call is TRBV6-6, the J call TRBJ1-1, with D possibly TRBD1 on 6 matching bases. The V and J ends lost 5 bases and 5 bases respectively, with 18 bases between them. The germline V gene has CDR1 MNHNY and CDR2 SVGAGI (reference sequence). The CDR3 consists of 15 residues. As DNA, the CDR3 is TGTGCCAGCAGTCGCCCCCGGGGGGGCAAGACTGAAGCTTTCTTT. Translating it yields CASSRPRGGKTEAFF.

V usage is TRBV2 and J usage is TRBJ1-6, with 9 bases aligning to TRBD1. V trimming: 8 bases; J trimming: 7 bases; junction bases outside the gene matches: 6. The CDR3 sequence is 14 residues long. Germline V gene data show CDR1 as SNHLY and CDR2 as FYNNEI. DNA of the CDR3: TGTGCCAGCGGACGGGACAGGGTGAATTCACCCCTCCACTTT. Translating it yields CASGRDRVNSPLHF. The full variable domain, completed using reference TRBV2 and TRBJ1-6, is EPEVTQTPSHQVTQMGQEVILRCVPISNHLYFYWYRQILGQKVEFLVSFYNNEISEKSEIFDDQFSVERPDGSNFTLKIRSTKLEDSAMYFCASGRDRVNSPLHFGNGTRLTVT.

This clone was detected once. The chain has TRBV15 and TRBJ2-6; D is perhaps TRBD1 (5 bases). V lost 0 bases to trimming and J lost 1 base, with 7 bases between them. CDR1 and CDR2 (germline): LNHNV, YYDKDF (reference sequence). This CDR3 contains 16 residues. The DNA for the CDR3 is TGTGCCACCAGCAGAGACAGGGTGTCTGGGGCCAACGTCCTGACTTTC. This codes for CATSRDRVSGANVLTF.

This chain connects TRBV18 to TRBJ2-1, with 9 bases matching TRBD1. This CDR3 spans 18 amino acids. The trim removed 6 bases at V and 0 bases at J, leaving 12 bases unmatched. CDR1 KGHSH and CDR2 LQKENI come from the germline V gene. The CDR3 is CASSQGTGTPSSYNEQFF. The CDR3 DNA is TGTGCCAGCTCCCAAGGGACAGGGACTCCGAGCTCCTACAATGAGCAGTTCTTC.

The rearrangement joins TRBV25-1 to TRBJ2-7; 7 bases agree with TRBD2. This CDR3 has 15 residues. The germline V gene encodes CDR1 MGHDK and CDR2 SYGVNS. The ends lost 2 bases at V and 0 bases at J; junction bases unmatched: 4. CDR3: CASSEPSGNSYEQYF. CDR3 nucleotide sequence: TGTGCCAGCAGTGAACCCAGCGGGAACTCCTACGAGCAGTACTTC.